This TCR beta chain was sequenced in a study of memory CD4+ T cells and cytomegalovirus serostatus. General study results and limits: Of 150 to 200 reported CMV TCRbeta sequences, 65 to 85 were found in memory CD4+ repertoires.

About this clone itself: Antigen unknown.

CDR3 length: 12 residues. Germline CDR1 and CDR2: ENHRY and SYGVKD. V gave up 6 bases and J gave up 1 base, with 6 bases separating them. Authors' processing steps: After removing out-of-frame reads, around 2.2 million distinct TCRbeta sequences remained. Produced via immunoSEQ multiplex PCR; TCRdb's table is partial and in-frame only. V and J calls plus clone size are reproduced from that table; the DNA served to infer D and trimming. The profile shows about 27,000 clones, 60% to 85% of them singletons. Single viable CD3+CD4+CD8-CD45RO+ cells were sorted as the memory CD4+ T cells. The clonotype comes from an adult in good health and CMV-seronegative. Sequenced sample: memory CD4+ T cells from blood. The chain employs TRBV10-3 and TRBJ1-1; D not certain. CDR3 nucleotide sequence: TGTGCCATCAGGAACGCGAACACTGAAGCTTTCTTT. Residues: CAIRNANTEAFF.